The 30 T cell receptor beta chains presented below share a single source sample, sequenced in a study of blood T cell repertoires in COVID-19. Produced via immunoSEQ multiplex PCR; TCRdb's table is partial and in-frame only. Of 390,000 or so clones in the sample, 75% to 90% were seen once. The material sequenced was PBMCs or T cells enriched from blood (not recorded which). The receptors derive from a man younger than 30 who had recovered from COVID-19.

The chain couples TRBV6-5 to TRBJ2-1, with a tentative D call TRBD2 (6 bases). This CDR3 region has 16 residues. The V end lost 0 bases, the J end lost 8 bases, and 17 bases lay between the germline ends. The germline gives CDR1 MNHEY, CDR2 SVGAGI. Here the CDR3 DNA reads TGTGCCAGCAGTTACTCGGCACTAGCTCAAGGGGATGAGCAGTTCTTC. Translation gives CASSYSALAQGDEQFF.

The chain joins TRBV18 to TRBJ1-1; 8 bases fit TRBD1. With 2 bases clipped from V and 5 bases from J, the junction kept 10 bases outside the gene matches. CDR1 KGHSH and CDR2 LQKENI come from the germline V gene. CDR3 length: 16 residues. CDR3 DNA: TGTGCCAGCTCACCAGGACAGGGTAGTAGGGGGACTGAAGCTTTCTTT. Its translation is CASSPGQGSRGTEAFF.

This chain joins TRBV4-2 and TRBJ2-1; TRBD2 matches 11 bases. With 3 bases clipped from V and 2 bases from J, the junction kept 0 bases outside the gene matches. This CDR3 spans 15 amino acids. Per the germline V gene, CDR1 is LGHNA and CDR2 is YNFKEQ. CDR3 region: CASSQTSGTYNEQFF. The DNA of the CDR3 is TGTGCCAGCAGCCAGACTAGCGGGACCTACAATGAGCAGTTCTTC.

The rearrangement uses TRBV6-5 and TRBJ1-4, with no clear D. CDR1 is MNHEY, CDR2 SVGAGI, per germline. The V gene lost 4 bases and the J gene lost 7 bases, with 13 bases spanning the gap. This CDR3 comprises 14 residues. CDR3 coding DNA: TGTGCCAGCAGTTCCATGTCTAGTGGTGAAAAACTGTTTTTT. Translation: CASSSMSSGEKLFF.

A few counts support this clone. The rearrangement uses TRBV7-2 and TRBJ2-1; TRBD2 agrees at 7 bases. V lost 0 bases and J lost 12; bases outside the gene matches: 17. This CDR3 region has 17 residues. Per germline, CDR1 SGHTA and CDR2 FQGNSA. For the CDR3, the DNA is TGTGCCAGCAGCTTAGCGGTCGCGGATACCGGGACTAAGGGGCAGTTCTTC. Protein sequence: CASSLAVADTGTKGQFF.

The V and J genes are TRBV9 and TRBJ1-4; 7 nucleotides line up with TRBD1. After removal of 2 bases from V and 5 bases from J, the junction contained 3 bases not matched to a gene. Germline assignment: CDR1 SGDLS and CDR2 YYNGEE. The CDR3 runs 14 residues. This chain's CDR3 is CASSVTGINEKLFF. The CDR3 nucleotides read TGTGCCAGCAGCGTGACAGGGATCAATGAAAAACTGTTTTTT.

CDR3 residues: CALIGGRGGANVLTF. DNA of the CDR3: TGTGCCCTGATCGGGGGGCGAGGTGGGGCCAACGTCCTGACTTTC. This chain uses TRBV7-9 with TRBJ2-6, with a tentative D call TRBD2 (7 bases). From germline, CDR1 is SEHNR and CDR2 FQNEAQ (reference sequence). Trimming took off 11 bases at V and 3 bases at J, with 17 bases between the two ends. CDR3 size: 15 residues.

This chain joins TRBV28 and TRBJ2-7; a weak D match, TRBD2 (5 bases). The CDR3 loop spans 15 amino acids. CDR1 and CDR2 from the germline V gene are MDHEN and SYDVKM. The V gene lost 1 base and the J gene lost 0 bases, with 10 bases spanning the gap. CDR3 coding DNA: TGTGCCAGCAGTTTATTCGTGGCGGGCTCCTACGAGCAGTACTTC. Its protein is CASSLFVAGSYEQYF.

The genes are TRBV28 and TRBJ2-1; TRBD2 aligns across 11 bases. CDR1 and CDR2 (germline): MDHEN, SYDVKM. The CDR3 is 15 residues long. Trimming removed 9 bases from V and 2 bases from J; junction bases left unmatched: 6. DNA of the CDR3: TGTGCCAGATCCGGGACTAGCGGCACCTACAATGAGCAGTTCTTC. This gives the protein CARSGTSGTYNEQFF.

This rearrangement joins TRBV2 to TRBJ1-4; D remains unclear. The germline gives CDR1 SNHLY, CDR2 FYNNEI. Deletions cut 7 bases from V and 0 bases from J, with 6 bases between. The CDR3 extends over 13 amino acids. The chain's CDR3 is CASIGATNEKLFF. CDR3 nucleotide sequence: TGTGCCAGCATCGGTGCAACTAATGAAAAACTGTTTTTT.

The chain links TRBV7-9 to TRBJ2-3; a weak D match, TRBD2 (6 bases). The ends were cut back, 7 bases at V and 6 bases at J, with 17 bases in the middle. CDR1 and CDR2 (germline): SEHNR, FQNEAQ (reference sequence). CDR3 length equals 14 residues. The CDR3 reads CASNDGSLSDTQYF. DNA for the CDR3: TGTGCCAGCAACGACGGGAGTCTATCGGATACGCAGTATTTT. The whole variable domain, filled in from reference TRBV7-9 and TRBJ2-3, reads DTGVSQNPRHKITKRGQNVTFRCDPISEHNRLYWYRQTLGQGPEFLTYFQNEAQLEKSRLLSDRFSAERPKGSFSTLEIQRTEQGDSAMYLCASNDGSLSDTQYFGPGTRLTVL.

The genes are TRBV28 and TRBJ1-2; 8 nucleotides line up with TRBD1. The J segment lost 5 bases and the V segment lost 3 bases, leaving 14 bases of the junction unmatched. The germline gives CDR1 MDHEN, CDR2 SYDVKM. This CDR3 is 17 amino acids long. CDR3 amino acids: CASSFGQGFFSYYGYTF. As DNA, the CDR3 is TGTGCCAGCAGTTTCGGACAGGGCTTCTTTTCATATTATGGCTACACCTTC.

The chain has TRBV6-5 and TRBJ2-2; 9 bases agree with TRBD1. CDR1 MNHEY and CDR2 SVGAGI come from the germline V gene. Losses at the gene ends were 2 bases for V and 7 bases for J; bases not matched to a gene: 8. The CDR3 sequence is 16 residues long. This CDR3 reads CASSYLDRGYGGELFF. CDR3 sequence (DNA): TGTGCCAGCAGTTACCTGGACAGGGGTTATGGCGGGGAGCTGTTTTTT.

This clone showed up just once. The rearrangement joins TRBV25-1 to TRBJ1-2; D gene unclear. CDR3 size: 15 residues. Trimming left V 3 bases short and J 4 bases short, with 15 bases between. Germline loops: CDR1 MGHDK, CDR2 SYGVNS. CDR3 bases: TGTGCCAGCAGTGATGAAGCTAGAGACGCCTATGGCTACACCTTC. Translating gives CASSDEARDAYGYTF.

This clone was observed a single time. The rearrangement links TRBV27 to TRBJ2-1; TRBD2 matches 8 bases. The CDR3 extends over 13 amino acids. Germline V gene data show CDR1 as MNHEY and CDR2 as SMNVEV (reference sequence). The V and J ends lost 8 bases and 2 bases, in that order; junction bases with no gene match: 2. The DNA for the CDR3 is TGTGCCAGCGGCGGGGGGACCTACAATGAGCAGTTCTTC. Protein: CASGGGTYNEQFF.

A single count supports this clone. The chain employs TRBV7-8 and TRBJ2-3; D perhaps matches TRBD2 (7 bases). Germline V lookup: CDR1 SGHVS, CDR2 FQNEAQ. CDR3 length equals 17 residues. V was shortened by 5 bases and J by 1 base, with 19 bases between the two germline ends. The CDR3 loop is CASSRQRERGGTDTQYF. The CDR3 DNA reads TGTGCCAGCAGCCGACAGCGGGAAAGGGGGGGCACAGATACGCAGTATTTT.

V gene TRBV28 combines with J gene TRBJ1-1, with 10 bases fitting TRBD1. The CDR3 has 14 residues. CDR1 and CDR2 (germline): MDHEN, SYDVKM. The ends lost 7 bases at V and 7 bases at J; junction bases unmatched: 9. The CDR3 coding sequence is TGTGCCAGCAAACCCGGGACAGGGGTAAGTGAAGCTTTCTTT. This codes for CASKPGTGVSEAFF.

The rearrangement joins TRBV6-6 to TRBJ2-1; 9 bases map to TRBD1. The trim removed 6 bases at V and 4 bases at J, leaving 7 bases unmatched. From germline, CDR1 is MNHNY and CDR2 SVGAGI (reference sequence). The length of the CDR3 is 15 residues. The DNA for the CDR3 is TGTGCCAGCAGAAGCGACAGGGGGAGATACAATGAGCAGTTCTTC. Translating gives CASRSDRGRYNEQFF.

The gene calls are TRBV2 and TRBJ2-7; unclear D gene. CDR1 is SNHLY, CDR2 FYNNEI, per germline. V dropped 8 bases and J dropped 5 bases, with 13 bases sitting between them. This CDR3 is built from 12 residues. The CDR3 DNA sequence: TGTGCCAGCCAGAACGATCCAAACGAGCAGTACTTC. Translated, it gives CASQNDPNEQYF.

The chain uses TRBV7-2 and TRBJ2-3, with D possibly TRBD1 on 6 matching bases. The CDR3 sequence is 14 residues long. The V end was cut by 3 bases, the J end by 6 bases, with 13 bases between. Looked up from germline, CDR1 is SGHTA and CDR2 is FQGNSA. The CDR3: CASSLANRDDTQYF. The DNA of the CDR3 is TGTGCCAGCAGCTTGGCGAACAGGGATGATACGCAGTATTTT.

The V call is TRBV7-9, the J call TRBJ2-7; perhaps TRBD1 as D (5 bases). CDR3 length equals 17 residues. Per the germline V gene, CDR1 is SEHNR and CDR2 is FQNEAQ (reference sequence). V lost 3 bases, J lost 4 bases, and 22 bases lay in between. The DNA for the CDR3 is TGTGCCAGCAGCTTTAGTATTGGGTTAGGGGATAGGTACGAGCAGTACTTC. Protein: CASSFSIGLGDRYEQYF. Combining the CDR3 with reference TRBV7-9 and TRBJ2-7 gives the whole variable domain DTGVSQNPRHKITKRGQNVTFRCDPISEHNRLYWYRQTLGQGPEFLTYFQNEAQLEKSRLLSDRFSAERPKGSFSTLEIQRTEQGDSAMYLCASSFSIGLGDRYEQYFGPGTRLTVT.

The gene calls are TRBV6-6 and TRBJ2-3; 12 bases map to TRBD2. J lost 4 bases, V lost 10 bases, and 9 bases had no gene match. The CDR3 length is 15 residues. CDR1 and CDR2 (germline): MNHNY, SVGAGI (reference sequence). CDR3 residues: CATKGLAGIADTQYF. The CDR3 DNA reads as TGTGCCACGAAAGGACTAGCGGGGATCGCAGATACGCAGTATTTT.

V and J are TRBV12-3 or TRBV12-4 and TRBJ1-2; D is possibly TRBD1 (6 bases). V lost 5 bases to trimming and J lost 8 bases, with 15 bases between them. The CDR3 is 13 amino acids. Here the CDR3 reads CASSLTGKEGYTF. The CDR3 nucleotides read TGTGCCAGCAGTCTAACAGGGAAAGAAGGCTACACCTTC.

The gene calls are TRBV5-6 and TRBJ1-1; tentatively, D is TRBD1 (5 bases). The V end lost 1 base, the J end lost 5 bases, and 12 bases lay between the germline ends. The germline V gene encodes CDR1 SGHDT and CDR2 YYEEEE. The CDR3 runs 14 residues. The CDR3 loop is CASSLSARGTEAFF. CDR3 coding DNA: TGTGCCAGCAGCTTGTCGGCTAGGGGAACTGAAGCTTTCTTT.

This clone was detected a few times. The CDR3 nucleotides are TGTGCCAGCAGCTTAGTCGAGGGTGCCCACGAGCAGTACTTC. Translation gives CASSLVEGAHEQYF. The rearrangement uses TRBV7-9 and TRBJ2-7; D perhaps matches TRBD2 (5 bases). CDR1 is SEHNR, CDR2 FQNEAQ, per germline (reference sequence). The CDR3 has 14 amino acids. The V end lost 1 base, the J end lost 5 bases, and 12 bases lay between the germline ends.

This chain links TRBV5-8 with TRBJ2-7; no reliable D call. The CDR3 contains 16 residues. From germline, CDR1 is SGHTS and CDR2 YDEGEE. Trimming cost V 4 bases and J 1 base, with 18 bases left between them. CDR3 DNA: TGTGCCAGCAGCCCCGAAATGTCGCTTACTTCCTACGAGCAGTACTTC. Amino acid sequence: CASSPEMSLTSYEQYF.

V and J are TRBV7-2 and TRBJ2-7; 9 nucleotides agree with TRBD2. Germline CDR1 reads SGHTA; CDR2 reads FQGNSA. With V trimmed by 5 bases and J by 6 bases, 11 bases remained unmatched. The CDR3 is 15 amino acids. CDR3 sequence reads: CASSLGRLAGTEQYF. CDR3 coding DNA: TGTGCCAGCAGCCTCGGGAGGCTAGCGGGAACCGAGCAGTACTTC.

As concerns this clone: The same CDR3 can be traced to other DNA sequences in this sample. The chain carries TRBV3-1 (or the pseudogene TRBV3-2) and TRBJ1-2; possibly TRBD1 for D (5 bases). Germline loops: CDR1 LGHDT, CDR2 YNNKEL (reference sequence). CDR3 length: 12 amino acids. The V gene lost 1 base and the J gene lost 5 bases, with 5 bases spanning the gap. CDR3 residues: CASSQGTYGYTF. The DNA of the CDR3 is TGTGCCAGCAGCCAAGGGACATATGGCTACACCTTC.

This chain uses TRBV18 with TRBJ1-2; perhaps TRBD1 as D (6 bases). Trimming stripped 3 bases from V and 3 bases from J, with 14 bases between. This CDR3 contains 15 residues. Germline V gives CDR1 KGHSH, CDR2 LQKENI. CDR3 bases: TGTGCCAGCTCACCCAGCCGGGACACGGACTATGGCTACACCTTC. This gives the protein CASSPSRDTDYGYTF.

This sequence joins TRBV10-2 and TRBJ2-5, with 9 bases matching TRBD2. The CDR3 loop spans 13 amino acids. Germline V CDR1 and CDR2: WSHSY, SAAADI. V trimming: 6 bases; J trimming: 5 bases; junction bases outside the gene matches: 4. The CDR3 region is CASSLAGRETQYF. The CDR3, as DNA: TGCGCCAGCAGCCTAGCGGGGAGGGAGACCCAGTACTTC.